This TCR beta chain was captured by sequencing in a study of T cell changes during pregnancy in multiple sclerosis. CDR1 and CDR2 from the germline V gene are LGHNA and YSLEER. The length of the CDR3 is 15 residues. Trimming removed 0 bases from V and 7 bases from J; junction bases left unmatched: 9. TCRdb's copy holds only in-frame clones and misses some; the assay was immunoSEQ multiplex PCR. The repertoire holds some 60,000 clones, with approximately 92% as singletons. The chain couples TRBV4-3 to TRBJ2-7, with 7 bases fitting TRBD1. The clonotype was recovered from a female donor with multiple sclerosis, enrolled in a pregnancy study. This specimen was peripheral blood, taken in the first trimester of pregnancy. For the CDR3, the DNA is TGCGCCAGCAGCCAAGACCGACAGGGCCACGGGGAGCAGTACTTC. Translating it yields CASSQDRQGHGEQYF.